The 8 T cell receptor beta chains below all came from one sample that was sequenced in a study of blood T cell repertoires in COVID-19. The assay was immunoSEQ multiplex PCR, and TCRdb's table has in-frame clones only and misses some. There are 280,000 or so clones in the sample; under 90% occur only once, and approximately 2.9% lies in the top ten. The sequencing input was PBMCs or T cells enriched from blood (not recorded which). These receptors came from a woman in her fifties or sixties who had been exposed to COVID-19.

The chain combines TRBV7-2 with TRBJ2-5; D perhaps matches TRBD2 (7 bases). The CDR3 totals 16 residues. Germline values: CDR1 SGHTA, CDR2 FQGNSA. Trimming removed 5 bases at V and 6 bases at J, with 22 bases between. DNA for the CDR3: TGTGCCAGCAGCCCACTTGGCGGGGGCCCGGGGAAGACCCAGTACTTC. Its translation: CASSPLGGGPGKTQYF.

The rearrangement links TRBV5-5 to TRBJ2-1, with D unresolved. The V and J ends lost 6 bases and 6 bases respectively, with 13 bases between them. Per germline, CDR1 SGHKS and CDR2 YYEKEE (reference sequence). This CDR3 has 13 amino acids. CDR3 DNA: TGTGCCAGCATAGTTAATCCCGCCAATGAGCAGTTCTTC. It codes for CASIVNPANEQFF.

The V gene is TRBV3-1 (or the pseudogene TRBV3-2), the J gene TRBJ2-3; 12 positions match TRBD2. The V and J ends lost 4 bases and 0 bases, in that order; junction bases with no gene match: 11. This CDR3 has 19 amino acids. In germline, CDR1 is LGHDT, CDR2 YNNKEL (reference sequence). The CDR3 DNA reads as TGTGCCAGCAGCCTCCGACGGACTAGCGGGGCCGATAGCACAGATACGCAGTATTTT. Translating it yields CASSLRRTSGADSTDTQYF.

The J gene is TRBJ2-5, the V gene TRBV5-1; D ambiguous. Germline V CDR1 and CDR2: SGHRS, YFSETQ. Trimming left V 2 bases short and J 1 base short, with 6 bases between. This CDR3 contains 13 residues. CDR3 sequence reads: CASSFFPQETQYF. As DNA, the CDR3 is TGCGCCAGCAGCTTCTTTCCCCAAGAGACCCAGTACTTC.

This sequence joins TRBV7-2 and TRBJ2-7; TRBD2 agrees at 9 bases. V lost 2 bases and J lost 2; bases outside the gene matches: 7. The CDR3 length is 16 residues. Per germline, CDR1 SGHTA and CDR2 FQGNSA. The CDR3 DNA follows: TGTGCCAGCAGCTTACAAGCGGGGGGTGCCACCTACGAGCAGTACTTC. Protein: CASSLQAGGATYEQYF. Based on the CDR3 plus reference TRBV7-2 and TRBJ2-7, the full variable domain is GAGVSQSPSNKVTEKGKDVELRCDPISGHTALYWYRQSLGQGLEFLIYFQGNSAPDKSGLPSDRFSAERTGGSVSTLTIQRTQQEDSAVYLCASSLQAGGATYEQYFGPGTRLTVT.

V and J are TRBV9 and TRBJ1-1; a weak D match, TRBD1 (6 bases). The ends were cut back, 4 bases at V and 1 base at J, with 17 bases in the middle. The CDR3 covers 16 residues. The germline CDR1 and CDR2 sequences are SGDLS and YYNGEE. The CDR3 coding sequence is TGTGCCAGCAGCCCCTATCCCGGGACACAGAACACTGAAGCTTTCTTT. Translating it yields CASSPYPGTQNTEAFF.

The rearrangement uses TRBV6-5 and TRBJ1-5; D perhaps matches TRBD1 (5 bases). The CDR3 is 13 residues long. Per germline, CDR1 MNHEY and CDR2 SVGAGI. V was trimmed by 10 bases and J by 3 bases, leaving 13 bases between them. CDR3 region: CAMGEDNNQPQHF. CDR3 nucleotides: TGTGCCATGGGGGAGGATAACAATCAGCCCCAGCATTTT.

The chain recombines TRBV27 with TRBJ2-7; 9 bases agree with TRBD1. CDR3 size: 16 residues. J was trimmed by 1 base and V by 2 bases; bases with no gene match: 6. The germline CDR1 and CDR2 sequences are MNHEY and SMNVEV (reference sequence). The CDR3 protein is CASSLGPGTGSYEQYF. In nucleotides, the CDR3 is TGTGCCAGCAGTTTAGGACCCGGGACAGGGTCCTACGAGCAGTACTTC.